Each of the 8 T cell receptor beta chains below was sequenced from the same sample in a study of cytomegalovirus exposure and HLA in healthy donors. The study ran its PCR with 60 Vbeta and 13 Jbeta primers. The data were produced by immunoSEQ multiplex PCR, yet TCRdb's version contains in-frame clones alone and is incomplete. The repertoire holds 130,000 or so clones, with around 85% as singletons. The sample comprised PBMCs. The receptors shown here come from a young woman in good health and CMV-seropositive.

The genes are TRBV6-1 and TRBJ2-1; 8 nucleotides align to TRBD1. The CDR3 spans 13 residues. The germline V gene has CDR1 MNHNS and CDR2 SASEGT. The V gene end was trimmed by 8 bases and the J gene end by 0 bases; junction bases not matched to a gene: 0. CDR3 region: CASGTGSYNEQFF. CDR3 nucleotide sequence: TGTGCCAGCGGGACAGGCTCCTACAATGAGCAGTTCTTC.

The chain is built from TRBV6-1 and TRBJ2-7; D may be TRBD2 (5 bases). The germline CDR1 and CDR2 sequences are MNHNS and SASEGT. Trimming stripped 3 bases from V and 3 bases from J, with 15 bases between. The CDR3 totals 15 residues. The CDR3: CASSEGEGWVYEQYF. The DNA for the CDR3 is TGTGCCAGCAGTGAGGGCGAGGGCTGGGTCTACGAGCAGTACTTC.

V is TRBV6-5 and J is TRBJ1-3; maybe TRBD1 (5 bases). The germline V gene encodes CDR1 MNHEY and CDR2 SVGAGI. Trimming stripped 6 bases from V and 4 bases from J, with 16 bases between. The CDR3 is 15 amino acids. The CDR3, as DNA: TGTGCCAGCAGGCCGCCAGGGTACGGGGGAAACACCATATATTTT. This gives the protein CASRPPGYGGNTIYF.

The rearrangement uses TRBV28 and TRBJ1-2; 7 nucleotides agree with TRBD1. This CDR3 is 14 amino acids long. Trimming at V came to 5 bases and at J to 6 bases, leaving 9 bases not matched to a gene. Looked up from germline, CDR1 is MDHEN and CDR2 is SYDVKM. CDR3 loop: CASSGGQSRNGYTF. In nucleotides, the CDR3 is TGTGCCAGCAGTGGGGGACAGTCTAGGAATGGCTACACCTTC.

The gene calls are TRBV21-1 and TRBJ2-4; the D call of TRBD1 is as the table states it, not checked on the DNA. TRBV21-1 is a recognized pseudogene. This CDR3 comprises 16 residues. The CDR3 reads CASPRPVLQGKNIQYF. The CDR3 DNA reads TGTGCCAGCCCCCGTCCCGTGCTCCAGGGCAAAAACATTCAGTACTTC.

The chain recombines TRBV7-9 with TRBJ1-4, with D unclear. Germline V gives CDR1 SEHNR, CDR2 FQNEAQ (reference sequence). The CDR3 is 14 residues long. Trimming shortened V by 5 bases and J by 0 bases, and 7 bases separated the two germline ends. The CDR3 is CASSIQSTNEKLFF. The CDR3 DNA sequence: TGTGCCAGCAGCATACAGTCAACTAATGAAAAACTGTTTTTT.

The rearrangement uses TRBV9 and TRBJ2-7, with no clear D. The CDR3 consists of 13 residues. Between the trimmed V and J ends, which lost 0 bases and 5 bases, there was a span of 9 bases. Per germline, CDR1 SGDLS and CDR2 YYNGEE. CDR3 sequence reads: CASSVETVDEQYF. As DNA, the CDR3 is TGTGCCAGCAGCGTAGAAACGGTCGACGAGCAGTACTTC.

The chain couples TRBV5-1 to TRBJ2-3; D perhaps matches TRBD2 (6 bases). Germline V gene lookup returns CDR1 SGHRS and CDR2 YFSETQ. Trimming removed 1 base at V and 2 bases at J, with 11 bases between. CDR3 size: 15 residues. CDR3 region: CASSLRGGFTDTQYF. CDR3 nucleotide sequence: TGCGCCAGCAGCTTGAGGGGAGGATTCACAGATACGCAGTATTTT.